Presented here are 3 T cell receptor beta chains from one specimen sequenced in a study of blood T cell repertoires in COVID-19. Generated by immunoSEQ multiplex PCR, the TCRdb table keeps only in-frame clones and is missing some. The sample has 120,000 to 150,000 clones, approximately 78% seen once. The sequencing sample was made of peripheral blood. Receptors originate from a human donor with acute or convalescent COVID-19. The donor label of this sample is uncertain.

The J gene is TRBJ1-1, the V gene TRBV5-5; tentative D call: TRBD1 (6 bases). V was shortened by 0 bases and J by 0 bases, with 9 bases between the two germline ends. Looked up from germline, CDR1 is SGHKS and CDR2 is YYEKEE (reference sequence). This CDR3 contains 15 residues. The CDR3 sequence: CASSLAGGMNTEAFF. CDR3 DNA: TGTGCCAGCAGCTTGGCGGGGGGCATGAACACTGAAGCTTTCTTT. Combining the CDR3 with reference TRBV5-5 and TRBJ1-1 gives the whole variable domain DAGVTQSPTHLIKTRGQQVTLRCSPISGHKSVSWYQQVLGQGPQFIFQYYEKEERGRGNFPDRFSARQFPNYSSELNVNALLLGDSALYLCASSLAGGMNTEAFFGQGTRLTVV.

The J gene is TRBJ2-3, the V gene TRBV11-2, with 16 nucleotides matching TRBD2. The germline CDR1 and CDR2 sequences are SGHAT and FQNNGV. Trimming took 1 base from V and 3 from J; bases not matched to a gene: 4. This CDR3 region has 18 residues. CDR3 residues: CASSLVGLAGGLTDTQYF. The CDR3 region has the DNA TGTGCCAGCAGCTTAGTGGGACTAGCGGGGGGGCTGACAGATACGCAGTATTTT.

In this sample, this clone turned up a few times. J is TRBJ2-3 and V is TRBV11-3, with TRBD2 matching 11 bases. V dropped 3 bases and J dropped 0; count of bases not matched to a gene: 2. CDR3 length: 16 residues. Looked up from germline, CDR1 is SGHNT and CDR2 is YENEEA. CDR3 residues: CASSFSGGASTDTQYF. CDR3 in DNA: TGTGCCAGCAGCTTTAGCGGGGGGGCTAGCACAGATACGCAGTATTTT.